This T cell receptor (beta chain) was identified during a study of blood T cell repertoires in COVID-19. Produced via immunoSEQ multiplex PCR; TCRdb's table is partial and in-frame only. The data show approximately 300,000 clones, more than 70% seen once. With 3 bases removed from V and 3 bases from J, the gap between germline ends came to 5 bases. The length of the CDR3 is 13 residues. Germline V CDR1 and CDR2: MDHEN, SYDVKM. The receptor comes from a woman between 25 and 40 years old with COVID-19, enrolled during active disease. Sequenced material: peripheral blood. This chain joins TRBV28 and TRBJ1-4; the D is unclear. In DNA form, the CDR3 reads TGTGCCAGCAGTTTTCGTCCTAATGAAAAACTGTTTTTT. Its translation: CASSFRPNEKLFF.